The rows below give T cell receptor beta chains drawn from one sample of a study of CD8 T cells in ankylosing spondylitis. TCRdb called the 5' RACE reads again in MiXCR, with one record for every CDR3 protein. This sample carries 200,000 to 250,000 distinct CDR3 sequences, around 19% of them seen once, and the ten largest clones take about 39%. The sequenced sample consisted of blood, either unsorted or a sorted T cell fraction (not recorded which). These receptors all come from a male donor with ankylosing spondylitis. CDR3s include the opening cysteine and the closing phenylalanine or tryptophan. D genes are given only for firm matches. Rows give clone size only sometimes, using once, few, many, or a class for an expanded clone.

J gene: TRBJ2-7
D gene: TRBD2
clone size: many
V gene: TRBV4-1
CDR3 protein: CASSQGLAGISYEQYF
CDR3 DNA: TGCGCCAGCAGCCAGGGACTAGCGGGAATCTCCTACGAGCAGTACTTC

J gene: TRBJ2-7
D gene: TRBD1
clone size: .
V gene: TRBV4-3
CDR3 protein: CASSQEQGVAYEQYF
CDR3 DNA: TGCGCCAGCAGCCAAGAACAGGGGGTTGCGTACGAGCAGTACTTC

J gene: TRBJ2-7
D gene: .
clone size: .
V gene: TRBV20-1
CDR3 protein: CSARDPGRTVPYEQYF
CDR3 DNA: TGCAGTGCTAGAGATCCTGGAAGGACAGTACCCTACGAGCAGTACTTC

J gene: TRBJ2-7
D gene: .
clone size: .
V gene: TRBV27
CDR3 protein: CASSMGQSYEQYF
CDR3 DNA: TGTGCCAGCAGTATGGGGCAGAGCTACGAGCAGTACTTC

J gene: TRBJ2-7
D gene: .
clone size: many
V gene: TRBV27
CDR3 protein: CASSLQGGYEQYF
CDR3 DNA: TGTGCCAGCAGTTTACAGGGTGGATACGAGCAGTACTTC

J gene: TRBJ1-5
D gene: TRBD1
clone size: many
V gene: TRBV9
CDR3 protein: CASSRTGNNQPQHF
CDR3 DNA: TGTGCCAGCAGCCGGACAGGAAACAATCAGCCCCAGCATTTT

J gene: TRBJ2-1
D gene: TRBD2
clone size: .
V gene: TRBV2
CDR3 protein: CASLGPSGSYNEQFF
CDR3 DNA: TGTGCCAGCCTCGGGCCTAGCGGGTCGTACAATGAGCAGTTCTTC

J gene: TRBJ2-3
D gene: TRBD2
clone size: few
V gene: TRBV20-1
CDR3 protein: CSASPTGLAGGPGTDTQYF
CDR3 DNA: TGCAGTGCTAGCCCCACCGGACTAGCGGGAGGGCCGGGCACAGATACGCAGTATTTT

J gene: TRBJ2-7
D gene: .
clone size: .
V gene: TRBV6-2/TRBV6-3
CDR3 protein: CASSYSTADPGRF
CDR3 DNA: TGTGCCAGCAGTTACTCGACGGCGGATCCCGGCCGCTTC

J gene: TRBJ1-6
D gene: .
clone size: .
V gene: TRBV27
CDR3 protein: CASNIVGGHNSPLHF
CDR3 DNA: TGTGCCAGCAACATCGTGGGTGGGCATAATTCACCCCTCCACTTT